This T cell receptor (beta chain) was captured in a study of blood T cell repertoires in COVID-19. The wider study: Samples of COVID-19 (acute and convalescent) were obtained from the United States, Italy and Spain. Nucleic acid was either cDNA or gDNA, and it came from T cells, B-cell-depleted T cells, or PBMCs.

Data came from immunoSEQ multiplex PCR; TCRdb stores just in-frame clones and leaves some out. The repertoire holds 90,000 to 150,000 clones, about 84% seen once, with about 3.9% in the top ten. This clone was recorded once. The CDR3 loop spans 15 amino acids. CDR1 and CDR2 (germline): MDHEN, SYDVKM. Trimming removed 2 bases at V and 4 bases at J, with 14 bases between. V gene TRBV28 combines with J gene TRBJ2-5; possibly TRBD2 for D (6 bases). Sequenced input: peripheral blood. This clonotype was obtained from a man between 60 and 75 years old with acute or convalescent COVID-19. This CDR3 is CASSLPIGGGETQYF. DNA of the CDR3: TGTGCCAGCAGTTTACCTATTGGGGGAGGAGAGACCCAGTACTTC.